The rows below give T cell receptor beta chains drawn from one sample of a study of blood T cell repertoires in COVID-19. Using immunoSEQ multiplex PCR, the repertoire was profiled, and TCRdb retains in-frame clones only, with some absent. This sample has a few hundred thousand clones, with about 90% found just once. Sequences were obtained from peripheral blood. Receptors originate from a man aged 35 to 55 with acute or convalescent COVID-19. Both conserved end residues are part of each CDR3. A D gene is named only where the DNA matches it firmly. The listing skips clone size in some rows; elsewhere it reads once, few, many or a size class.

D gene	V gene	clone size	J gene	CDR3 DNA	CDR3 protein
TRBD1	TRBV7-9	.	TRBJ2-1	TGTGCCAGCAGCACCGGGACAGGAAAGCAGTTCTTC	CASSTGTGKQFF
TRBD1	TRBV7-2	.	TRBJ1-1	TGTGCCAGCAGCTTCCTAGGGGCAGGGGGGATGAACACTGAAGCTTTCTTT	CASSFLGAGGMNTEAFF
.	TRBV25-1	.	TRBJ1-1	TGTGCCAGCAGTGAATTGGGGGGGTCGCCTGAAGCTTTCTTT	CASSELGGSPEAFF
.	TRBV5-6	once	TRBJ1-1	TGTGCCAGCAGCCAGGGATTCCTAGACACTGAAGCTTTCTTT	CASSQGFLDTEAFF
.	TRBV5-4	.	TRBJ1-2	TGTGCCAGCAGCTTGGGGGGGAACAGGGAGACTAACTATGGCTACACCTTC	CASSLGGNRETNYGYTF
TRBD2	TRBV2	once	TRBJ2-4	TGTGCCAGCAGTCCGACTAGCCTCGCCAAAAACATTCAGTACTTC	CASSPTSLAKNIQYF
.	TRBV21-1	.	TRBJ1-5	TGTGCCAGCAGCAAAGCTCGGGACAGGAGCAATCAGCCCCAGCATTTT	CASSKARDRSNQPQHF
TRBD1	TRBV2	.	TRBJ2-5	TGTGCCAGCCAAGAAACAGGGGACCCAAAGACCCAGTACTTC	CASQETGDPKTQYF
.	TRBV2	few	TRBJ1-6	TGTGCCAGCAGTGTGGATCCAGGGGCTAATTCACCCCTCCACTTT	CASSVDPGANSPLHF
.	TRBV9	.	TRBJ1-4	TGTGCCAGCAGCGGGCAGGGAGAAAAACTGTTTTTT	CASSGQGEKLFF
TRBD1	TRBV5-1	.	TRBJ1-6	TGCGCCAGCAGGCAGACCGGGACAGGGGTTAATTCACCCCTCCACTTT	CASRQTGTGVNSPLHF
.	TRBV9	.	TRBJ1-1	TGTGCCAGCACCCCCGAGGGGGGGACGAACACTGAAGCTTTCTTT	CASTPEGGTNTEAFF
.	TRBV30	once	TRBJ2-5	TGTGCCTGGAGGAACGATGGCGAGACCCAGTACTTC	CAWRNDGETQYF
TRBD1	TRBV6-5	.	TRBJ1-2	TGTGCCAGTCAACAGGGGGCATCAGGCTATGGCTACACCTTC	CASQQGASGYGYTF
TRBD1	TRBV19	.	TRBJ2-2	TGTGCCAGTAGTAAGACAGGGGGGTCCGGGGAGCTGTTTTTT	CASSKTGGSGELFF
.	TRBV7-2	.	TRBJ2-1	TGTGCCAGCAGCCAAGCAAGTATATGGGGGGAGTTCTTC	CASSQASIWGEFF
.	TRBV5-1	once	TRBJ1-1	TGCGCCAGCAGCTTAAAGGGTGCAGGGGAGACTGAAGCTTTCTTT	CASSLKGAGETEAFF
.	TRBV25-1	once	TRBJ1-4	TGTGCCAGCCACATGGCAAATGAAAAACTGTTTTTT	CASHMANEKLFF
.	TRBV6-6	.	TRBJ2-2	TGTGCCAGCAGGAACGTCAGGGTTTACACCGGGGAGCTGTTTTTT	CASRNVRVYTGELFF
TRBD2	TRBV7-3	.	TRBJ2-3	TGTGCCAGCAGCTTAAATAGCGGGACTAACACAGATACGCAGTATTTT	CASSLNSGTNTDTQYF
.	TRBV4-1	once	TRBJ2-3	TGCGCCAGCAGCCTCCGAAAAAAAACGGGATTCACAGATACGCAGTATTTT	CASSLRKKTGFTDTQYF
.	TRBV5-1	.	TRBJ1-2	TGCGCCAGCAGTTCCCGTTGGAGGGAGGGCAACTATGGCTACACCTTC	CASSSRWREGNYGYTF
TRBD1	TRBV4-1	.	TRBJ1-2	TGCGCCAGCAGCCAAAGAGTGGGACAGGCTAACTATGGCTACACCTTC	CASSQRVGQANYGYTF
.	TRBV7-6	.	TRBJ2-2	TGTGCCAGCAGCTTAGGAACTACGCCTCGGCGCGACGGGGAGCTGTTTTTT	CASSLGTTPRRDGELFF
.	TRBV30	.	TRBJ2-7	TGTGCCTGGAACCTTGGAGCAGGGAAGGACGAGCAGTACTTC	CAWNLGAGKDEQYF
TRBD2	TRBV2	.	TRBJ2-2	TGTGCCAGCAGTCCTACAAGGGCTAGCGGGAGGGTTAGCACCGGGGAGCTGTTTTTT	CASSPTRASGRVSTGELFF
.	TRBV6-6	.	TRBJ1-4	TGTGCCAGCAGTTACTCGGGCAGGGGAGAGGAAAAACTGTTTTTT	CASSYSGRGEEKLFF
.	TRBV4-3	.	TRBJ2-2	TGCGCCAGCAGCGTCCGAACAGACACCGGGGAGCTGTTTTTT	CASSVRTDTGELFF
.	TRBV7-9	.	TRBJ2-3	TGTGCCAGTAGCGGAGAAGATACGCAGTATTTT	CASSGEDTQYF
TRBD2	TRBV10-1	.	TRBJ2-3	TGCGCCAGCAGTGAGTCGGGACTAGCGGATTTCACAGATACGCAGTATTTT	CASSESGLADFTDTQYF
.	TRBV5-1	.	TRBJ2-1	TGCGCCAGCAGCCCAATCGGCGGTAGCAGCTACAATGAGCAGTTCTTC	CASSPIGGSSYNEQFF
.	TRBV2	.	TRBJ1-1	TGTGCCAGCAGTGAGTCGAGGAGAGACACTGAAGCTTTCTTT	CASSESRRDTEAFF
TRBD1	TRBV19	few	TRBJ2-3	TGTGCCAGTAGTGACAGGGGGCTCGGGGCAGATACGCAGTATTTT	CASSDRGLGADTQYF
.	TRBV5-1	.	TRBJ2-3	TGCGCCAGCAGCTTGCCGTCGGGCGGGATGAGGGCAGGGACGCAGTATTTT	CASSLPSGGMRAGTQYF
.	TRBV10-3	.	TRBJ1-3	TGTGCCATCAGTGAGAGTAGGGGCGACACCATATATTTT	CAISESRGDTIYF
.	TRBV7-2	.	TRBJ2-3	TGTGCCAGCAGCTTACAAGCGGGCGACACAGATACGCAGTATTTT	CASSLQAGDTDTQYF
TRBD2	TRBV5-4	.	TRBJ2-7	TGTGCCTGGGGGGGTTACTACGAGCAGTACTTC	CAWGGYYEQYF
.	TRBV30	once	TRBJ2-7	TGTGCCTGGAGTGTACGTAGTTTCTCCTACGAGCAGTACTTC	CAWSVRSFSYEQYF
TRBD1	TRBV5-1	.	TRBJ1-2	TGCGCCAGCAGCTTGGACAGGGGGCAGAAGGAGGATGGCTACACCTTC	CASSLDRGQKEDGYTF
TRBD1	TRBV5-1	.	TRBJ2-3	TGCGCCAGCAGCCCCGACAGGGGCACAGATACGCAGTATTTT	CASSPDRGTDTQYF
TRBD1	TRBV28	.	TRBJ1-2	TGTGCCAGCAGTTCAATCCGGGACAGGGTACTTAACTATGGCTACACCTTC	CASSSIRDRVLNYGYTF
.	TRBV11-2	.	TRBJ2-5	TGTGCCAGCAGCTTAGGGCCAGAGACCCAGTACTTC	CASSLGPETQYF
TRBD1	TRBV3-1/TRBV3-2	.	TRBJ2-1	TGTGCCAGCAGCCATAAAAAGGGGACAGGGGACAATGAGCAGTTCTTC	CASSHKKGTGDNEQFF
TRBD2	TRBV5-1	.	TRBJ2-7	TGCGCCAGCAGGTCAGGGACTAGCGGAAACTACGAGCAGTACTTC	CASRSGTSGNYEQYF
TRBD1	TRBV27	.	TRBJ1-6	TGTGCCAGCAGTTTAAGAGTACAGGGGGGAAGATCACCCCTCCACTTT	CASSLRVQGGRSPLHF
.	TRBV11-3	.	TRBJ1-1	TGTGCCAGCAGCTCCGGGGGGGCCACTGAAGCTTTCTTT	CASSSGGATEAFF
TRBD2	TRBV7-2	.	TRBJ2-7	TGTGCCAGCAGCTTAGCACCTGGAACTAGCGGGAGGACCTACCTCTACGAGCAGTACTTC	CASSLAPGTSGRTYLYEQYF
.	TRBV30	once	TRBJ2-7	TGTGCCTGGAGTGTAGAGGGTTACGAGCAGTACTTC	CAWSVEGYEQYF
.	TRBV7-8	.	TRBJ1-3	TGTGCCAGCAGCTTATCCCCTGGCAGCTCTGGAAACACCATATATTTT	CASSLSPGSSGNTIYF
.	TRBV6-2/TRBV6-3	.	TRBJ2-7	TGTGCCAGCAGTTACCCCCAGGGCCACGAGCAGTACTTC	CASSYPQGHEQYF
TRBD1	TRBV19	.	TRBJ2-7	TGTGCCAGTAGTATTTCCGGGACAGGGGGTTTCTACGAGCAGTACTTC	CASSISGTGGFYEQYF
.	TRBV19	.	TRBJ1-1	TGTGCCAGTTGGACAGAGCGAAACACTGAAGCTTTCTTT	CASWTERNTEAFF
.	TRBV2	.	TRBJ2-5	TGTGCCAGCAGCGTCGTCCCGCAGGGGAAAGAGACCCAGTACTTC	CASSVVPQGKETQYF
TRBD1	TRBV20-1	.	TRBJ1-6	TGCAGTGCTAGTTCGGGGACAGTTAATTCACCCCTCCACTTT	CSASSGTVNSPLHF
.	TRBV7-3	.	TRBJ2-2	TGTGCCAGCAGCGACGGGGCGAACACCGGGGAGCTGTTTTTT	CASSDGANTGELFF
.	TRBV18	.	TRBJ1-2	TGTGCCAGCTCACCAAACACGGGCTATGGCTACACCTTC	CASSPNTGYGYTF